This T cell receptor beta chain was obtained from a study of T cells after posttransplantation cyclophosphamide. The method was immunoSEQ multiplex PCR; TCRdb's version includes in-frame clones alone and lacks a portion of them. The table has about 52,000 clones, approximately 94% seen once. This CDR3 comprises 16 residues. V dropped 3 bases and J dropped 1; count of bases not matched to a gene: 6. CDR1 and CDR2 (germline): SGDLS, YYNGEE. The clonotype was recovered from a woman aged 30 to 39 in good health and a related stem cell transplant donor. Sequencing was done on a sample of PBMCs. The chain links TRBV9 to TRBJ2-3; TRBD2 matches at 9 bases. The CDR3 DNA reads TGTGCCAGCAGCGCGACTAGCGGTCACGGCACAGATACGCAGTATTTT. Protein: CASSATSGHGTDTQYF.